Sequencing of this TCR beta chain was carried out in a study of T cells after yellow fever vaccination. The V and J ends lost 0 bases and 1 base respectively, with 6 bases between them. Germline CDR1 is MNHEY and CDR2 is SMNVEV (reference sequence). This CDR3 comprises 14 residues. TCRdb itself ran the 5' RACE reads through MiXCR, one entry per CDR3 protein. The table has some 300,000 distinct CDR3 sequences, less than 9.5% seen once. V and J are TRBV27 and TRBJ2-5; maybe TRBD2 (5 bases). This TCR came from a young man who received the YFV17D yellow fever vaccine. Sequencing used PBMCs, obtained 35 to 50 days after the first yellow fever vaccination. CDR3 in amino acids: CASSLSLAQETQYF. CDR3 nucleotides: TGTGCCAGCAGTTTATCTCTAGCCCAAGAGACCCAGTACTTC.